The 32 T cell receptor beta chains below come from one sample, sequenced in a study of OX40 agonist ivuxolimab in advanced cancers. Repertoires were generated with immunoSEQ multiplex PCR, while TCRdb's copy carries only in-frame clones and drops some. The data hold fewer than 120,000 clones, with roughly 89% observed a single time. Sequencing was performed on CD4+ or CD8+ T cells sorted from blood, taken in a trial of the OX40 agonist ivuxolimab. The receptors were gathered from an adult with an advanced solid tumor such as melanoma, head and neck, liver or kidney cancer.

The chain recombines TRBV7-2 with TRBJ2-3; D may be TRBD1 (5 bases). Germline CDR1 reads SGHTA; CDR2 reads FQGNSA. This CDR3 is 14 amino acids long. The V gene lost 4 bases and the J gene lost 2 bases, with 10 bases spanning the gap. In nucleotides, the CDR3 is TGTGCCAGCAGCTCGACAGTAGCCACAGATACGCAGTATTTT. Amino acid sequence: CASSSTVATDTQYF.

The chain couples TRBV5-5 to TRBJ1-1; D gene uncertain. Trimming removed 0 bases from V and 1 base from J, with 10 bases in between. Germline CDR1 and CDR2: SGHKS and YYEKEE (reference sequence). CDR3 length equals 15 residues. CDR3 in DNA: TGTGCCAGCAGCTTGGCCGACTCTGGGAACACTGAAGCTTTCTTT. Translation: CASSLADSGNTEAFF.

J is TRBJ1-1 and V is TRBV18, with 8 bases fitting TRBD1. The germline gives CDR1 KGHSH, CDR2 LQKENI. V gave up 3 bases and J gave up 6 bases; unmatched junction bases: 6. The CDR3 has 14 residues. The CDR3: CASSPRQGFAEAFF. The DNA of the CDR3 is TGTGCCAGCTCACCGCGACAGGGGTTCGCTGAAGCTTTCTTT.

The chain links TRBV14 to TRBJ2-7; 8 bases are shared with TRBD1. V lost 5 bases, J lost 9 bases, and 6 bases stayed unmatched. This CDR3 spans 12 amino acids. Germline V gene sequence: CDR1 SGHDN, CDR2 FVKESK. The CDR3 protein is CASSLDRVVQYF. The CDR3 coding sequence is TGTGCCAGCAGCTTGGACAGGGTGGTGCAGTACTTC.

The chain uses TRBV19 and TRBJ2-7; D may be TRBD1 (5 bases). Germline V gives CDR1 LNHDA, CDR2 SQIVND (reference sequence). The CDR3 has 13 residues. V lost 5 bases and J lost 5, with 13 bases in between. CDR3 residues: CASSPLIGDEQYF. CDR3 DNA sequence: TGTGCCAGTAGTCCTTTAATAGGGGACGAGCAGTACTTC. Full variable domain (rest looked up from reference TRBV19 and TRBJ2-7): DGGITQSPKYLFRKEGQNVTLSCEQNLNHDAMYWYRQDPGQGLRLIYYSQIVNDFQKGDIAEGYSVSREKKESFPLTVTSAQKNPTAFYLCASSPLIGDEQYFGPGTRLTVT.

The chain has TRBV19 and TRBJ2-1; TRBD1 might be the D (5 bases). The germline V gene has CDR1 LNHDA and CDR2 SQIVND (reference sequence). The CDR3 length is 13 residues. Deletions cut 7 bases from V and 5 bases from J, with 12 bases between. The CDR3 region has the DNA TGTGCCAGTAAAGTGGACACTGACAATGAGCAGTTCTTC. Encoded protein: CASKVDTDNEQFF.

The rearrangement uses TRBV27 and TRBJ2-1; 8 bases match TRBD2. This CDR3 region has 15 residues. CDR1 is MNHEY and CDR2 is SMNVEV in the germline V gene (reference sequence). With V trimmed by 2 bases and J by 4 bases, 4 bases remained unmatched. The CDR3 DNA reads TGTGCCAGCAGTTTAGCGGGGGGTCCGTACAATGAGCAGTTCTTC. Encoded protein: CASSLAGGPYNEQFF.

The rearrangement links TRBV15 to TRBJ2-6; D unresolved. The CDR3 sequence is 16 residues long. V was pared by 0 bases and J by 3 bases, with 9 bases between. Germline V gene sequence: CDR1 LNHNV, CDR2 YYDKDF (reference sequence). CDR3 nucleotides: TGTGCCACCAGCAGAGATCCAAGGGTTGGGGCCAACGTCCTGACTTTC. Its translation is CATSRDPRVGANVLTF.

The V call is TRBV5-8, the J call TRBJ2-1; the match to TRBD2 covers 9 bases. V gave up 4 bases and J gave up 8 bases; unmatched junction bases: 10. The CDR3 length is 15 residues. From germline, CDR1 is SGHTS and CDR2 YDEGEE. CDR3 nucleotide sequence: TGTGCCAGCAGCCGATTAGCGGGAGTTAGGGATGAGCAGTTCTTC. This sequence encodes CASSRLAGVRDEQFF.

J is TRBJ2-7 and V is TRBV27; tentative D call: TRBD2 (6 bases). CDR1 MNHEY and CDR2 SMNVEV come from the germline V gene (reference sequence). The CDR3 runs to 14 residues. The V end was cut by 2 bases, the J end by 5 bases, with 13 bases between. As DNA, the CDR3 is TGTGCCAGCAGTTTACGGGAGAACTTCAACGAGCAGTACTTC. Its protein is CASSLRENFNEQYF.

The gene calls are TRBV7-2 and TRBJ1-6, with 9 bases fitting TRBD1. Germline V lookup: CDR1 SGHTA, CDR2 FQGNSA. Trimming removed 0 bases from V and 6 bases from J; junction bases left unmatched: 3. CDR3 length: 16 amino acids. The CDR3 protein is CASSLADRGGNSPLHF. The CDR3 DNA follows: TGTGCCAGCAGCTTAGCGGACAGGGGCGGTAATTCACCCCTCCACTTT.

V is TRBV2 and J is TRBJ2-1; D possibly matches TRBD1 or TRBD2 (5 bases each). Germline V CDR1 and CDR2: SNHLY, FYNNEI. The CDR3 runs to 14 residues. Trimming took 3 bases from V and 6 from J, leaving 12 bases between them. The CDR3 reads CASSEGEFGNEQFF. In DNA, the CDR3 is TGTGCCAGCAGTGAGGGGGAATTCGGCAATGAGCAGTTCTTC.

This chain connects TRBV28 to TRBJ1-3; the D is unclear. Germline CDR1 MDHEN, CDR2 SYDVKM. The V end was cut by 8 bases, the J end by 0 bases, with 5 bases between. The CDR3 sequence is 12 residues long. CDR3 DNA sequence: TGTGCCAGCGGAGGCTCTGGAAACACCATATATTTT. Translation: CASGGSGNTIYF.

The chain has TRBV19 and TRBJ2-7; 8 bases agree with TRBD1. Germline CDR1 LNHDA, CDR2 SQIVND (reference sequence). The CDR3 extends over 15 amino acids. J was trimmed by 8 bases and V by 0 bases; bases with no gene match: 9. CDR3 sequence (DNA): TGTGCCAGTAGTATAGACCGCCGGACAGGGAGGAAGCAGTACTTC. This translates into CASSIDRRTGRKQYF.

The chain joins TRBV30 to TRBJ1-6; TRBD1 might be the D (5 bases). Germline CDR1 reads GTSNPN; CDR2 reads SVGIG (reference sequence). This CDR3 has 16 residues. The V gene lost 0 bases and the J gene lost 1 base, with 10 bases spanning the gap. The CDR3 loop is CAWSVGGGSYNSPLHF. CDR3 coding DNA: TGTGCCTGGAGTGTGGGGGGAGGTTCCTATAATTCACCCCTCCACTTT.

This clone was seen just once. The V call is TRBV19, the J call TRBJ1-4; D unclear. Between the trimmed V and J ends, which lost 6 bases and 2 bases, there was a span of 19 bases. CDR3 length equals 17 residues. Germline V gives CDR1 LNHDA, CDR2 SQIVND (reference sequence). The CDR3 protein is CASSDNKRAETNEKLFF. The DNA of the CDR3 is TGTGCCAGTAGCGACAATAAAAGAGCGGAGACTAATGAAAAACTGTTTTTT.

This chain connects TRBV15 to TRBJ1-2, with 10 bases fitting TRBD1. The CDR3 loop spans 15 amino acids. V shed 3 bases, J shed 8 bases, and the junction held 9 bases outside the gene matches. The germline V gene has CDR1 LNHNV and CDR2 YYDKDF (reference sequence). The CDR3 coding sequence is TGTGCCACCAGCAGGCCGGGACAGGGGATAGGGGGCTACACCTTC. It codes for CATSRPGQGIGGYTF. The full variable domain, with the rest looked up from reference TRBV15 and TRBJ1-2, is DAMVIQNPRYQVTQFGKPVTLSCSQTLNHNVMYWYQQKSSQAPKLLFHYYDKDFNNEADTPDNFQSRRPNTSFCFLDIRSPGLGDTAMYLCATSRPGQGIGGYTFGSGTRLTVV.

The V and J genes are TRBV6-4 and TRBJ2-5; possible D gene TRBD1, 6 bases. Germline assignment: CDR1 MRHNA and CDR2 SNTAGT. The V end was cut by 2 bases, the J end by 0 bases, with 16 bases between. The length of the CDR3 is 17 residues. The CDR3 nucleotides read TGTGCCAGCAGTGACCGAGCAGGGGAAGAGTACCAAGAGACCCAGTACTTC. This translates into CASSDRAGEEYQETQYF.

This chain links TRBV11-2 with TRBJ2-3; TRBD2 matches 7 bases. The CDR3 runs to 15 residues. V lost 8 bases, J lost 6 bases, and 14 bases stayed unmatched. Germline V gene lookup returns CDR1 SGHAT and CDR2 FQNNGV. CDR3 sequence: CASRPIGGGSDTQYF. As DNA, the CDR3 is TGTGCCAGCCGCCCTATTGGCGGGGGTTCGGATACGCAGTATTTT.

Worth noting for this clone: A junction end diverges from the germline sequence, so it may reflect a read error. This sequence joins TRBV30 and TRBJ2-7, with unresolved D. Per germline, CDR1 GTSNPN and CDR2 SVGIG (reference sequence). The CDR3 runs 13 residues. The CDR3 is CAGAIWTSSEQYF. The CDR3 nucleotides are TGTGCCGGCGCAATCTGGACCTCCTCCGAGCAGTACTTC.

The V call is TRBV6-1, the J call TRBJ2-7; no firm D call. Germline V gives CDR1 MNHNS, CDR2 SASEGT. V lost 6 bases, J lost 4 bases, and 10 bases lay in between. The CDR3 is 12 residues long. CDR3 sequence reads: CASSLPPYEQYF. CDR3 in DNA: TGTGCCAGCAGCCTCCCGCCATACGAGCAGTACTTC.

This clone has a single count. The gene calls are TRBV7-2 and TRBJ1-1; perhaps TRBD1 as D (6 bases). The ends were cut back, 8 bases at V and 3 bases at J, with 16 bases in the middle. This CDR3 region has 14 residues. The germline V gene encodes CDR1 SGHTA and CDR2 FQGNSA. CDR3 DNA sequence: TGTGCCAGCCTTCCATACAGGGAGCACACTGAAGCTTTCTTT. This translates into CASLPYREHTEAFF.

CDR3 in DNA: TGTGCCAGCAGTGGGGCATCGGGGGCCAATGAGCAGTTCTTC. This encodes CASSGASGANEQFF. V is TRBV28 and J is TRBJ2-1; the D gene could be TRBD1 or TRBD2 (6 bases each). Germline assignment: CDR1 MDHEN and CDR2 SYDVKM. Trimming removed 5 bases from V and 6 bases from J, with 14 bases in between. This CDR3 comprises 14 residues.

The gene calls are TRBV5-5 and TRBJ1-4; tentative D call: TRBD1 (6 bases). The CDR3 loop spans 16 amino acids. Per germline, CDR1 SGHKS and CDR2 YYEKEE (reference sequence). Trimming took off 0 bases at V and 4 bases at J, with 13 bases between the two ends. The DNA for the CDR3 is TGTGCCAGCAGCTTGGCTACCCAGGGGAATAATGAAAAACTGTTTTTT. Amino acid sequence: CASSLATQGNNEKLFF.

This chain uses TRBV11-3 with TRBJ2-5, with TRBD1 matching 10 bases. CDR3 length: 16 residues. Germline trimming cut 5 bases from V and 5 bases from J; bases unmatched to any gene: 11. Germline values: CDR1 SGHNT, CDR2 YENEEA. CDR3 in amino acids: CASSAGTGASGETQYF. CDR3 nucleotides: TGTGCCAGCAGCGCCGGGACAGGGGCGTCCGGGGAGACCCAGTACTTC.

J is TRBJ2-1 and V is TRBV19, with D perhaps matching TRBD1 (5 bases). Germline V gives CDR1 LNHDA, CDR2 SQIVND (reference sequence). This CDR3 region has 13 residues. V gave up 6 bases and J gave up 3 bases, with 9 bases separating them. CDR3 sequence (DNA): TGTGCCAGTAGCCCGACAGTCTACAATGAGCAGTTCTTC. This translates into CASSPTVYNEQFF.

The V call is TRBV7-8, the J call TRBJ2-2; a possible D gene is TRBD2 (6 bases). V lost 5 bases, J lost 6 bases, and 13 bases lay in between. CDR3 size: 14 residues. Per the germline V gene, CDR1 is SGHVS and CDR2 is FQNEAQ. CDR3 loop: CASSEEGTAGELFF. DNA for the CDR3: TGTGCCAGCAGCGAGGAGGGGACGGCCGGGGAGCTGTTTTTT.

V gene TRBV9 combines with J gene TRBJ2-3, with 7 bases lining up with TRBD2. V was clipped by 3 bases and J by 4 bases; unmatched bases: 11. There are 16 residues in the CDR3. Germline CDR1 is SGDLS and CDR2 is YYNGEE. DNA of the CDR3: TGTGCCAGCAGCGCCCGGACTGCTGGGGGGGCAGATACGCAGTATTTT. This sequence encodes CASSARTAGGADTQYF.

The chain joins TRBV7-3 to TRBJ2-5, with 14 bases matching TRBD2. Germline V gene data show CDR1 as SGHTA and CDR2 as FQGTGA. This CDR3 spans 15 amino acids. The ends lost 1 base at V and 5 bases at J; junction bases unmatched: 0. CDR3 residues: CASSLRLAGGETQYF. In DNA, the CDR3 is TGTGCCAGCAGCTTAAGACTAGCGGGAGGGGAGACCCAGTACTTC.

The rearrangement links TRBV7-9 to TRBJ2-3; weak D call: TRBD1 (6 bases). Germline lookup yields CDR1 SEHNR and CDR2 FQNEAQ (reference sequence). The ends were cut back, 3 bases at V and 0 bases at J, with 10 bases in the middle. CDR3 size: 15 residues. CDR3 nucleotide sequence: TGTGCCAGCAGCTTCCAGGGGCCTAGCACAGATACGCAGTATTTT. As protein: CASSFQGPSTDTQYF. The full variable domain, with the rest looked up from reference TRBV7-9 and TRBJ2-3, is DTGVSQNPRHKITKRGQNVTFRCDPISEHNRLYWYRQTLGQGPEFLTYFQNEAQLEKSRLLSDRFSAERPKGSFSTLEIQRTEQGDSAMYLCASSFQGPSTDTQYFGPGTRLTVL.

This rearrangement joins TRBV14 to TRBJ1-1; TRBD1 might be the D (5 bases). The germline V gene has CDR1 SGHDN and CDR2 FVKESK. V was clipped by 0 bases and J by 0 bases, with 5 bases between them. The CDR3 has 14 residues. The CDR3 DNA reads TGTGCCAGCAGCCAAGACAGGGTGAACACTGAAGCTTTCTTT. This gives the protein CASSQDRVNTEAFF. Looking up the rest from reference TRBV14 and TRBJ1-1 gives the full variable domain: EAGVTQFPSHSVIEKGQTVTLRCDPISGHDNLYWYRRVMGKEIKFLLHFVKESKQDESGMPNNRFLAERTGGTYSTLKVQPAELEDSGVYFCASSQDRVNTEAFFGQGTRLTVV.

In its sample, this clone was seen once. The chain uses TRBV18 and TRBJ2-5; the match to TRBD1 covers 9 bases. CDR1 and CDR2 (germline): KGHSH, LQKENI. This CDR3 is built from 13 residues. The junction had 7 bases not matched to a gene; V was cut back by 11 bases and J by 3 bases. CDR3 sequence reads: CASGRDREETQYF. The DNA of the CDR3 is TGTGCCTCGGGCCGGGACAGGGAAGAGACCCAGTACTTC.